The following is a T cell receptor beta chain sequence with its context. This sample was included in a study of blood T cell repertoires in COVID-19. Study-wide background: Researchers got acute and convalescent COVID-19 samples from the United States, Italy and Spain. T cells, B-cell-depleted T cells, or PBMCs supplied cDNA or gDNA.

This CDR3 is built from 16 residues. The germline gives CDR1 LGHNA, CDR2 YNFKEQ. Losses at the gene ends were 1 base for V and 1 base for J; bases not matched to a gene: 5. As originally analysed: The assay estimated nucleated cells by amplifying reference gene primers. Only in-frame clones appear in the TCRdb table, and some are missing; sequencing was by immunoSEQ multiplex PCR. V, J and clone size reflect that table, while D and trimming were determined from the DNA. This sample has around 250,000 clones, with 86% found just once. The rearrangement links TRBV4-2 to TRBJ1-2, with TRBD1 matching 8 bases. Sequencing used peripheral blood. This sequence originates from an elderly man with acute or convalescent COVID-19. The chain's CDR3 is CASSQAAGGINYGYTF. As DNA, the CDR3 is TGTGCCAGCAGCCAAGCGGCAGGGGGCATTAACTATGGCTACACCTTC.